This record covers a single T cell receptor (beta chain). As processed by the authors: Amplified reference gene primers provided the basis for estimating nucleated cell counts. Assay: immunoSEQ multiplex PCR; the TCRdb copy retains only in-frame clones and omits some. V, J and clone size were drawn from that table, and D and trimming were deduced from the DNA. Altogether about 140,000 clones are present, approximately 85% being singletons, with the ten largest covering just under 3%. The sample belongs to a study of blood T cell repertoires in COVID-19. Study-wide background: Collection of acute and convalescent COVID-19 samples took place in the United States, Italy and Spain. T cells, B-cell-depleted T cells, or PBMCs provided the cDNA or gDNA that served as material.

Material for sequencing was peripheral blood. This clonotype was sampled from a man aged 45 to 65 with acute or convalescent COVID-19.

CDR3 sequence: CASRKLRQDSGNTIYF. DNA for the CDR3: TGTGCCAGCAGAAAACTACGACAGGACTCTGGAAACACCATATATTTT. V usage is TRBV2 and J usage is TRBJ1-3, with D perhaps matching TRBD1 (6 bases). The CDR3 consists of 16 residues. Germline CDR1 SNHLY, CDR2 FYNNEI. V lost 6 bases, J lost 0 bases, and 15 bases lay in between.